A single sample is the source of the 5 T cell receptor beta chains below, sequenced in a study of CD8+CD57+ T cells in acquired aplastic anemia. Patients chosen for sequencing had CD8+CD57+ cells that had expanded, as shown by flow cytometry. The use of genomic DNA as template underpinned the TCR beta VDJ and CDR3 profiling. TCRdb redid the calling of the reads with MiXCR, one entry per CDR3 protein. The sample carries about 190,000 distinct CDR3 sequences, 40% to 55% recorded once. The sample comprised sorted CD4+, CD8+, or CD8+CD57+ T cells (not recorded which) from PBMCs. These receptors came from a human donor with aplastic anemia.

This chain uses TRBV19 with TRBJ2-7; D is perhaps TRBD2 (6 bases). CDR1 and CDR2 from the germline V gene are LNHDA and SQIVND (reference sequence). This CDR3 region has 12 residues. V dropped 6 bases and J dropped 3 bases, with 9 bases sitting between them. This CDR3 is CASSMGGYEQYF. The CDR3 bases are TGTGCCAGTAGCATGGGGGGCTACGAGCAGTACTTC. Variable domain in full (rest from reference TRBV19 and TRBJ2-7): DGGITQSPKYLFRKEGQNVTLSCEQNLNHDAMYWYRQDPGQGLRLIYYSQIVNDFQKGDIAEGYSVSREKKESFPLTVTSAQKNPTAFYLCASSMGGYEQYFGPGTRLTVT.

This clonotype was seen at least ten times. The J gene is TRBJ2-5, the V gene TRBV7-2, with 11 nucleotides matching TRBD2. The CDR3 runs 16 residues. The germline CDR1 and CDR2 sequences are SGHTA and FQGNSA. V lost 4 bases to trimming and J lost 7 bases; unmatched junction nucleotides: 11. The CDR3 reads CASSSRGLAGGGTQYF. The CDR3 DNA reads as TGTGCCAGCAGCTCCCGAGGTCTAGCGGGAGGAGGGACCCAGTACTTC.

The chain couples TRBV2 to TRBJ2-2, with 9 positions matching TRBD2. CDR3 length: 15 amino acids. V was pared by 1 base and J by 5 bases, with 2 bases of the junction left unmatched. CDR1 is SNHLY, CDR2 FYNNEI, per germline. CDR3 protein: CASSEESGGTGELFF. CDR3 DNA sequence: TGTGCCAGCAGTGAAGAAAGCGGGGGGACCGGGGAGCTGTTTTTT.

J is TRBJ1-1 and V is TRBV24-1, with 7 bases lining up with TRBD1. There are 17 residues in the CDR3. The V gene end was trimmed by 1 base and the J gene end by 1 base; junction bases not matched to a gene: 8. Germline assignment: CDR1 KGHDR and CDR2 SFDVKD. The CDR3 reads CATSDFPDRTTNTEAFF. The CDR3, as DNA: TGTGCCACCAGTGATTTTCCGGACAGGACCACGAACACTGAAGCTTTCTTT.

Many counts were recorded for this clonotype. The V call is TRBV5-4, the J call TRBJ1-3, with 7 nucleotides matching TRBD1. The length of the CDR3 is 14 residues. The germline V gene encodes CDR1 SGHNT and CDR2 YYREEE (reference sequence). Trimming cost V 5 bases and J 7 bases; bases outside gene matches: 9. The CDR3 here is CASSFDRAGNTIYF. CDR3 in DNA: TGTGCCAGCAGTTTTGACAGGGCGGGCAACACCATATATTTT. Combining the CDR3 with reference TRBV5-4 and TRBJ1-3 gives the whole variable domain ETGVTQSPTHLIKTRGQQVTLRCSSQSGHNTVSWYQQALGQGPQFIFQYYREEENGRGNFPPRFSGLQFPNYSSELNVNALELDDSALYLCASSFDRAGNTIYFGEGSWLTVV.